These 23 T cell receptor beta chains share one sample of origin, sequenced in a study of cytomegalovirus exposure and HLA in healthy donors. With 60 Vbeta and 13 Jbeta primers, the PCR was carried out. Here immunoSEQ multiplex PCR was the method, and the copy in TCRdb shows in-frame clones only, minus some. The data hold 200,000 or so clones, with about four fifths observed a single time. Source material: PBMCs. All receptors derive from a woman in her forties or fifties in good health and CMV-seropositive.

This rearrangement joins TRBV10-3 to TRBJ1-1; D perhaps matches TRBD1 (6 bases). Germline V CDR1 and CDR2: ENHRY, SYGVKD. The CDR3 has 15 amino acids. Trimming took 10 bases from V and 2 from J, leaving 20 bases between them. Here the CDR3 DNA reads TGTGCCACGCGGCGGGGGCAGCCAGGAAACACTGAAGCTTTCTTT. Its translation is CATRRGQPGNTEAFF.

This clone has only a few counts. Here the CDR3 DNA reads TGCGCCAGCAGCCCCTCGGGACAGGGGTCATTAGCTAATGAAAAACTGTTTTTT. This translates into CASSPSGQGSLANEKLFF. The J gene is TRBJ1-4, the V gene TRBV4-1; 10 nucleotides align to TRBD1. Germline assignment: CDR1 MGHRA and CDR2 YSYEKL. V gave up 4 bases and J gave up 3 bases; unmatched junction bases: 11. CDR3 length equals 18 residues.

The chain is built from TRBV4-1 and TRBJ2-3; possible D gene TRBD2, 6 bases. The CDR3 is 19 residues long. The ends were cut back, 0 bases at V and 2 bases at J, with 21 bases in the middle. The germline V gene encodes CDR1 MGHRA and CDR2 YSYEKL. For the CDR3, the DNA is TGCGCCAGCAGCCAAGATTACACCCCGGGACTCACATCCACAGATACGCAGTATTTT. This translates into CASSQDYTPGLTSTDTQYF.

The count of this clone is one. The chain recombines TRBV27 with TRBJ1-5, with D possibly TRBD1 on 5 matching bases. The CDR3 length is 14 residues. V shed 5 bases and J shed 0 bases, with 8 bases lying between them. The germline V gene encodes CDR1 MNHEY and CDR2 SMNVEV (reference sequence). CDR3: CASSRTSSNQPQHF. CDR3 nucleotide sequence: TGTGCCAGCAGTCGGACAAGTAGCAATCAGCCCCAGCATTTT.

The chain combines TRBV11-1 with TRBJ2-6; 8 bases are shared with TRBD1. Germline V gene data show CDR1 as SGHAT and CDR2 as FQDESV (reference sequence). The CDR3 consists of 19 residues. V lost 4 bases to trimming and J lost 1 base; unmatched junction nucleotides: 12. This CDR3 is CASSSTLPRQGSGANVLTF. The CDR3 bases are TGTGCCAGCAGCTCGACCTTGCCGAGACAGGGGTCTGGGGCCAACGTCCTGACTTTC.

The chain has TRBV27 and TRBJ1-1; the match to TRBD1 covers 7 bases. V was pared by 7 bases and J by 4 bases, with 6 bases of the junction left unmatched. In germline, CDR1 is MNHEY, CDR2 SMNVEV (reference sequence). This CDR3 is 13 amino acids long. CDR3 in amino acids: CASTTQGGTEAFF. The CDR3 DNA is TGTGCCAGCACCACTCAGGGGGGCACTGAAGCTTTCTTT.

The rearrangement links TRBV19 to TRBJ2-5; D is possibly TRBD1 (6 bases). V was pared by 10 bases and J by 1 base, with 16 bases between. Germline V gene sequence: CDR1 LNHDA, CDR2 SQIVND (reference sequence). This CDR3 has 14 amino acids. This CDR3 reads CATQRGRGQETQYF. The DNA of the CDR3 is TGTGCCACTCAGAGGGGCAGGGGCCAAGAGACCCAGTACTTC. Full variable domain (outside the CDR3, taken from reference TRBV19 and TRBJ2-5): DGGITQSPKYLFRKEGQNVTLSCEQNLNHDAMYWYRQDPGQGLRLIYYSQIVNDFQKGDIAEGYSVSREKKESFPLTVTSAQKNPTAFYLCATQRGRGQETQYFGPGTRLLVL.

This chain joins TRBV6-6 and TRBJ1-6, with unresolved D. This CDR3 contains 15 residues. Germline CDR1 is MNHNY and CDR2 is SVGAGI (reference sequence). Trimming left V 0 bases short and J 9 bases short, with 12 bases between. CDR3 in DNA: TGTGCCAGCAGTTACTCTTTCCCAGCAGGTTCACCCCTCCACTTT. It codes for CASSYSFPAGSPLHF.

This clone has only one observation. The chain links TRBV29-1 to TRBJ1-1; 8 bases are a match to TRBD1. The germline V gene encodes CDR1 SQVTM and CDR2 ANQGSEA. Trimming cost V 4 bases and J 4 bases; bases outside gene matches: 5. CDR3 length: 13 residues. Here the CDR3 reads CSVGQGLGTEAFF. The CDR3 DNA follows: TGCAGCGTTGGACAGGGGCTGGGCACTGAAGCTTTCTTT.

This sequence joins TRBV18 and TRBJ1-1; D is possibly TRBD1 (6 bases). This CDR3 contains 14 residues. Trimming stripped 6 bases from V and 1 base from J, with 12 bases between. CDR1 and CDR2 from the germline V gene are KGHSH and LQKENI. The DNA for the CDR3 is TGTGCCAGCTCCATACAGGGTGAGAACACTGAAGCTTTCTTT. Encoded protein: CASSIQGENTEAFF.

The sample holds a few counts of this clone. V gene TRBV6-1 combines with J gene TRBJ2-7, with 8 bases fitting TRBD1. Germline V gene lookup returns CDR1 MNHNS and CDR2 SASEGT. This CDR3 is 15 amino acids long. V lost 0 bases and J lost 6; bases outside the gene matches: 7. DNA for the CDR3: TGTGCCAGCAGTGAAGCGGAGCAGGGGGCGCGCGAGCAGTACTTC. Residues: CASSEAEQGAREQYF.

This clone has a single count. The V gene is TRBV2, the J gene TRBJ2-7; D is possibly TRBD2 (7 bases). CDR1 and CDR2 (germline): SNHLY, FYNNEI. V lost 8 bases and J lost 2, with 19 bases in between. This CDR3 spans 15 amino acids. The CDR3: CASGGGGTTTYEQYF. CDR3 coding DNA: TGTGCCAGCGGGGGGGGCGGGACAACCACCTACGAGCAGTACTTC.

V usage is TRBV6-6 and J usage is TRBJ1-1; D is possibly TRBD1 (5 bases). V lost 4 bases and J 6 bases, leaving 18 bases between the germline ends. The germline gives CDR1 MNHNY, CDR2 SVGAGI (reference sequence). This CDR3 spans 15 amino acids. The CDR3 nucleotides are TGTGCCAGCAGTTTGGGGGGAATAGAGTGGGCTGAAGCTTTCTTT. Translated, it gives CASSLGGIEWAEAFF.

The V gene is TRBV7-9, the J gene TRBJ2-7, with a weak D call TRBD2 (6 bases). Trimming removed 0 bases at V and 4 bases at J, with 16 bases between. Per germline, CDR1 SEHNR and CDR2 FQNEAQ (reference sequence). CDR3 size: 16 residues. The CDR3 nucleotides are TGTGCCAGCAGCTTAGCTCAGGGTGATGGGACTTACGAGCAGTACTTC. Its translation: CASSLAQGDGTYEQYF.

The genes are TRBV11-3 and TRBJ2-1, with unresolved D. V was clipped by 4 bases and J by 8 bases, with 15 bases between them. This CDR3 spans 14 amino acids. The V gene's germline CDR1 is SGHNT and CDR2 YENEEA. The CDR3 loop reads CASSSPSLGDEQFF. The CDR3, as DNA: TGTGCCAGCAGCTCCCCGTCCCTAGGCGATGAGCAGTTCTTC.

The rearrangement links TRBV18 to TRBJ1-6; 7 nucleotides agree with TRBD1. The CDR3 length is 15 residues. CDR1 KGHSH and CDR2 LQKENI come from the germline V gene. Trimming cost V 6 bases and J 10 bases; bases outside gene matches: 12. The CDR3 DNA follows: TGTGCCAGCTCCGTATTAGAGGGGGCTGGATCACCCCTCCACTTT. Amino acid sequence: CASSVLEGAGSPLHF.

The table lists this clone with a count of one. The chain employs TRBV5-4 and TRBJ2-1; 9 bases map to TRBD2. The V and J ends lost 1 base and 0 bases, in that order; junction bases with no gene match: 2. The CDR3 loop spans 16 amino acids. Germline-derived CDR1 and CDR2 are SGHNT and YYREEE (reference sequence). Written as DNA, the CDR3 is TGTGCCAGCAGCTTGAGCGGGAGGTACTCCTACAATGAGCAGTTCTTC. Residues: CASSLSGRYSYNEQFF.

The chain links TRBV7-6 to TRBJ1-2, with 11 bases that match TRBD1. CDR1 is SGHVS, CDR2 FNYEAQ, per germline. V was clipped by 5 bases and J by 2 bases; unmatched bases: 4. The CDR3 loop spans 15 amino acids. CDR3 DNA: TGTGCCAGCAGCCCCGGGACAGGGGGAAACTATGGCTACACCTTC. Protein product: CASSPGTGGNYGYTF.

This clone was picked up one time. V is TRBV19 and J is TRBJ1-2, with D possibly TRBD1 on 5 matching bases. Trimming took off 9 bases at V and 3 bases at J, with 17 bases between the two ends. The V gene's germline CDR1 is LNHDA and CDR2 SQIVND (reference sequence). The CDR3 has 14 amino acids. This CDR3 reads CASRPGGVYYGYTF. The CDR3 DNA is TGTGCCAGCCGCCCGGGGGGGGTCTACTATGGCTACACCTTC.

This sequence joins TRBV6-1 and TRBJ1-3, with no clear D. Trimming left V 6 bases short and J 2 bases short, with 8 bases between. The CDR3 is 13 residues long. CDR1 and CDR2 (germline): MNHNS, SASEGT. The CDR3 DNA is TGTGCCAGCAGGAGGGCCCCTGGAAACACCATATATTTT. Its translation is CASRRAPGNTIYF.

The genes are TRBV7-3 and TRBJ1-1; a weak D match, TRBD1 (5 bases). CDR3 length: 15 residues. V was clipped by 2 bases and J by 1 base, with 11 bases between them. The germline CDR1 and CDR2 sequences are SGHTA and FQGTGA. Written as DNA, the CDR3 is TGTGCCAGCAGCTTAGGGGGGGTACGGAACACTGAAGCTTTCTTT. Residues: CASSLGGVRNTEAFF.

The chain joins TRBV7-2 to TRBJ1-4; 8 nucleotides agree with TRBD1. The V gene end was trimmed by 5 bases and the J gene end by 2 bases; junction bases not matched to a gene: 13. The germline V gene encodes CDR1 SGHTA and CDR2 FQGNSA. The CDR3 is made up of 18 amino acids. The CDR3, as DNA: TGTGCCAGCAGCAAACTAGACAGGGGATTATGGACTAATGAAAAACTGTTTTTT. Translating it yields CASSKLDRGLWTNEKLFF.

This clone has only one observation. The rearrangement links TRBV6-5 to TRBJ1-1; 10 bases are a match to TRBD1. Germline V gene data show CDR1 as MNHEY and CDR2 as SVGAGI. Trimming removed 5 bases from V and 6 bases from J; junction bases left unmatched: 6. The CDR3 sequence is 14 residues long. The chain's CDR3 is CASSGGDRGAEAFF. CDR3 nucleotide sequence: TGTGCCAGCAGTGGGGGGGACAGGGGCGCTGAAGCTTTCTTT.